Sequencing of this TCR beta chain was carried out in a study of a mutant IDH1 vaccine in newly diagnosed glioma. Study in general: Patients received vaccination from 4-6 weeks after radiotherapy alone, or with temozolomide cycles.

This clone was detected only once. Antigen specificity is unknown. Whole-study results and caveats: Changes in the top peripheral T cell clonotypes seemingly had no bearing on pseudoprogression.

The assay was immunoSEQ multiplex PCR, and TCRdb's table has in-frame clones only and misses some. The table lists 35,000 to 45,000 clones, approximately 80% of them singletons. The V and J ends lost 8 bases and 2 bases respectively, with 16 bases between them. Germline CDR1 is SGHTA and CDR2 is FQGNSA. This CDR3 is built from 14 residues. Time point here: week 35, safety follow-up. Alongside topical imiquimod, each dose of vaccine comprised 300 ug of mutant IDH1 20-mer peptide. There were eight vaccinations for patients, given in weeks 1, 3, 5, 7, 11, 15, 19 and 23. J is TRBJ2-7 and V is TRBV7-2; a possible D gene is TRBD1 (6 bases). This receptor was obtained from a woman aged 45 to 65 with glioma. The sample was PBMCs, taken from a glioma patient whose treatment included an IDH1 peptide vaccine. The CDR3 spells CASCLAGVAYEQYF. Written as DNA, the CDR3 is TGTGCCAGCTGCCTGGCAGGGGTAGCCTACGAGCAGTACTTC.